Listed below are T cell receptor beta chains from one sample, sequenced in a study of T-cell memory formation after mild COVID-19. Via MiXCR, TCRdb re-called the 5' RACE reads, giving one row per CDR3 protein. The sample shows 200,000 to 250,000 distinct CDR3 sequences, 15% to 17% of them seen only once. Material for sequencing was PBMCs or a T cell subset sorted from them (not recorded which). The receptor source for this set is an adult woman who had mild COVID-19 (a few samples of this study predate the infection). Cell type and time point are not known. CDR3s leave out the opening cysteine and the closing phenylalanine or tryptophan. Fields, in order: CDR3 length, D gene, V gene, CDR3 protein. The D gene is left open where the match is weak.

16 TRBD2 TRBV5-1 ASSLVGSGGPNTGELF
14 . TRBV20-1 SARGRVVLGNTEAF
13 TRBD1 TRBV11-2 ASSGRDRGNNEQF
13 . TRBV5-4 ASSLGGQGAIEQY
17 TRBD2 TRBV4-2 ASSVRTAGTSGSTDTQY
15 . TRBV7-2 ASSGSRSGFGNQPQH
15 . TRBV18 ASSRYRDGGTYDTQY
14 . TRBV12-3/TRBV12-4 ASSLGSFQPSYEQY
11 TRBD1 TRBV20-1 SAAGTVNYGYT
10 . TRBV2 ASRQGGEKLF
11 . TRBV7-9 ASSLAGGYGYT
13 . TRBV5-1 ASSLNALGGTEAF
14 TRBD2 TRBV5-5 ASSFVAGINTGELF
12 . TRBV12-3/TRBV12-4 ASSFRWQPYEQY
14 . TRBV6-6 ASYKTGRSGGYGYT
12 . TRBV11-2 ASSSGPNTGELF
10 . TRBV7-2 ASSLQGNGYT